This entry describes one T cell receptor (beta chain). What it binds is unknown. The sample belongs to a study of T cells in Graves' hyperthyroidism and ophthalmopathy. For the study at large: Pretreatment peripheral blood was obtained at initial diagnosis. General observations from the study: Blood samples included most of the expanded thyroid clonotypes exceeding 0.001.

It was uncontrolled infection, other autoimmune disease, pregnancy or lactation that excluded patients. Each diagnosis was grounded in clinical symptoms, serum thyroxine and TRAb, thyroid ultrasound, and orbital computed tomography. After removal of 4 bases from V and 8 bases from J, the junction contained 7 bases not matched to a gene. The CDR3 contains 13 residues. Per germline, CDR1 DFQATT and CDR2 SNEGSKA (reference sequence). RNA transcripts yielded amplified TCR beta CDR3 regions. The TCR CDR3 was amplified in a first-round RT-PCR using the HTBI primer set. MiXCR, run by TCRdb on the multiplex PCR reads, gives a single entry per CDR3 protein. Of 380,000 or so distinct CDR3 sequences listed, approximately 14% are singletons.

The chain couples TRBV20-1 to TRBJ2-1; TRBD2 agrees at 8 bases. This TCR derives from a woman aged 25 to 39 with Graves' hyperthyroidism. The sequencing sample was made of blood. The DNA for the CDR3 is TGCAGTGCTACCGGGAGGGCCCTGGATGAGCAGTTCTTC. Protein: CSATGRALDEQFF.